Listed below are T cell receptor beta chains from one sample, sequenced in a study of monozygotic twins with inflammatory bowel disease. Following a re-call of the 5' RACE reads, TCRdb has one entry per CDR3 protein and lacks DNA. The sample spans 300,000 to 400,000 distinct CDR3 sequences; the ten largest clones claim approximately 2.8%. The source material was blood. The origin of the receptors is a human donor with ulcerative colitis or Crohn's disease, or a healthy co-twin of an affected twin (not recorded which). The CDR3 runs from the conserved cysteine through the conserved F or W. Fields, in order: V gene, J gene, CDR3 length, CDR3 protein.

>TRBV28|TRBJ2-7|15
CASSLPRDWSYEQYF
>TRBV4-3|TRBJ2-2|14
CASSQEGTSGELFF
>TRBV20-1|TRBJ2-7|14
CSAKDGKSSYEQYF
>TRBV7-6|TRBJ1-2|14
CASSLDGTGYGYTF
>TRBV10-3|TRBJ1-4|14
CAISGGRLNEKLFF
>TRBV28|TRBJ2-3|19
CASSLSGLTSGGGTDTQYF
>TRBV3-1|TRBJ2-7|15
CASSQGAGSYSEQYF
>TRBV7-2|TRBJ1-1|16
CASSLGGDRGREGAFF
>TRBV5-1|TRBJ2-1|15
CASSSETGAYNEQFF
>TRBV5-1|TRBJ2-5|13
CASSLAQQETQYF
>TRBV2|TRBJ1-1|15
CASSVTGPRGTEAFF
>TRBV7-9|TRBJ2-1|16
CASSLSLAGSYNEQFF
>TRBV29-1|TRBJ1-1|13
CSAGPSSDTEAFF
>TRBV5-6|TRBJ1-6|17
CASSLARWQEDNSPLHF
>TRBV27|TRBJ2-2|14
CASSWGSRTGELFF
>TRBV4-2|TRBJ1-2|16
CASSQERGQIVYGYTF
>TRBV3-1|TRBJ1-1|15
CASSQGRRANTEAFF
>TRBV7-8|TRBJ1-2|14
CASSPFTGSGGYTF
>TRBV28|TRBJ2-7|13
CASSGEAPYEQYF
>TRBV6-1|TRBJ1-1|15
CASSEEEASGTEAFF
>TRBV13|TRBJ1-1|17
CASSSAGTGVDGTEAFF
>TRBV20-1|TRBJ2-1|16
CSASHVLGGAYNEQFF
>TRBV5-1|TRBJ2-1|12
CPRRERFHEQFF
>TRBV27|TRBJ2-2|15
CASSRSRIRTGELFF
>TRBV13|TRBJ1-2|12
CASSLVQYGYTF
>TRBV5-6|TRBJ1-6|16
CASSARTGSVDSPLHF
>TRBV11-2|TRBJ2-3|15
CASQPRGDLVDTQYF
>TRBV12-3/TRBV12-4|TRBJ2-3|15
CASRKGAGGTDTQYF
>TRBV7-2|TRBJ2-7|15
CASSPSAGRSYEQYF
>TRBV5-1|TRBJ1-5|14
CASSLGDKSQPQHF
>TRBV6-2/TRBV6-3|TRBJ2-3|15
CASSYSRQATDTQYF
>TRBV6-2/TRBV6-3|TRBJ2-1|15
CASSLLPPVLGEQFF
>TRBV6-1|TRBJ1-1|14
CASSVSGTNTEAFF
>TRBV9|TRBJ2-1|16
CASSVVGGGAGNEQFF
>TRBV27|TRBJ2-3|15
CASSSLGLAADTQYF
>TRBV7-9|TRBJ1-1|16
CASSPRPGQGGTEAFF
>TRBV12-3/TRBV12-4|TRBJ1-1|14
CASGNRGGGTEAFF
>TRBV5-5|TRBJ2-3|13
CASSFTASDTQYF
>TRBV6-2/TRBV6-3|TRBJ1-5|16
CASSMIGVGRNQPQHF
>TRBV11-2|TRBJ2-2|15
CASVGRIMNTGELFF
>TRBV7-9|TRBJ2-5|15
CASSLGAWTQETQYF
>TRBV6-1|TRBJ1-5|15
CASTMGRGGNQPQHF
>TRBV4-3|TRBJ2-7|16
CASSQDRGQATYEQYF
>TRBV25-1|TRBJ2-2|14
CASRLGSGTGELFF
>TRBV5-1|TRBJ2-1|15
CASSLPLAGVNEQFF
>TRBV12-3/TRBV12-4|TRBJ2-3|15
CATSTSQQGTDTQYF
>TRBV6-2/TRBV6-3|TRBJ2-2|16
CASSYSGLAGTGELFF
>TRBV7-2|TRBJ2-7|13
CASSFSAAYEQYF
>TRBV20-1|TRBJ1-4|13
CSAPIPPGLGLFF
>TRBV20-1|TRBJ2-5|13
CSASLTGQETQYF
>TRBV19|TRBJ2-1|14
CASNLRTGFNEQFF
>TRBV7-2|TRBJ2-1|17
CASSLGGASGGLNEQFF
>TRBV9|TRBJ2-7|15
CASSVDWPSTYEQYF
>TRBV6-5|TRBJ2-7|17
CASSYSPSGPYDYEQYF
>TRBV24-1|TRBJ2-3|14
CATSRGTLGDTQYF
>TRBV2|TRBJ2-7|12
CASSEEPYEQYF
>TRBV5-1|TRBJ1-1|15
CASSWREGMNTEAFF
>TRBV27|TRBJ2-2|14
CASSGNRVSGELFF
>TRBV2|TRBJ2-1|19
CASSDEDSGGPRSYNEQFF
>TRBV12-3/TRBV12-4|TRBJ1-5|12
CASRVWDQPQHF